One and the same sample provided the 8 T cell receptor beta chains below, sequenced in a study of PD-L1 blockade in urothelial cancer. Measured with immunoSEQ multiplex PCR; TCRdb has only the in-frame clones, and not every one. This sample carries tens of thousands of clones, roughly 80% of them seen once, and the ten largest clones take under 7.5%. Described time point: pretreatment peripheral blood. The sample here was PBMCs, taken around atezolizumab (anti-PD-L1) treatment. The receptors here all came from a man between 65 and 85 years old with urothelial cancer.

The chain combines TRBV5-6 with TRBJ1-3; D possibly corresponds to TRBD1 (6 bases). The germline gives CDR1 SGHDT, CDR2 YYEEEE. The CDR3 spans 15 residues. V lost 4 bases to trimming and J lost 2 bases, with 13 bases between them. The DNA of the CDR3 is TGTGCCAGCAGCCCCATAGGGGGAGCTGGAAACACCATATATTTT. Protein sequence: CASSPIGGAGNTIYF.

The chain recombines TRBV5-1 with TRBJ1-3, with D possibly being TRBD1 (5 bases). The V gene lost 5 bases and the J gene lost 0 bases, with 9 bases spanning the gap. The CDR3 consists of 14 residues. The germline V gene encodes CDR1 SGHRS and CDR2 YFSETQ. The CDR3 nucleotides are TGCGCCAGCAGTGACCAGGGCTCTGGAAACACCATATATTTT. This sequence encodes CASSDQGSGNTIYF. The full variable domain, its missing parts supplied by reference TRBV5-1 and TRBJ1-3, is KAGVTQTPRYLIKTRGQQVTLSCSPISGHRSVSWYQQTPGQGLQFLFEYFSETQRNKGNFPGRFSGRQFSNSRSEMNVSTLELGDSALYLCASSDQGSGNTIYFGEGSWLTVV.

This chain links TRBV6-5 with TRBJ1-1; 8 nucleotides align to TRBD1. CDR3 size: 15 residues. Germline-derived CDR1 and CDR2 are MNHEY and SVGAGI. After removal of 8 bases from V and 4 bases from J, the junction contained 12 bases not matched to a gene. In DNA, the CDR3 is TGTGCCAGCGAAGTCAGGGGGCGCGAGGGCACTGAAGCTTTCTTT. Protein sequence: CASEVRGREGTEAFF.

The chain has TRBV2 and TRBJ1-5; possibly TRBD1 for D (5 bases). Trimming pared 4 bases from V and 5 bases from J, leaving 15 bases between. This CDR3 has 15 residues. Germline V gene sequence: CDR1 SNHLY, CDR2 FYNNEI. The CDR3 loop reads CASSVGPGLHQPQHF. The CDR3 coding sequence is TGTGCCAGCAGTGTAGGCCCAGGGCTTCATCAGCCCCAGCATTTT. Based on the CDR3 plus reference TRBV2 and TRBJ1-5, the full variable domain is EPEVTQTPSHQVTQMGQEVILRCVPISNHLYFYWYRQILGQKVEFLVSFYNNEISEKSEIFDDQFSVERPDGSNFTLKIRSTKLEDSAMYFCASSVGPGLHQPQHFGDGTRLSIL.

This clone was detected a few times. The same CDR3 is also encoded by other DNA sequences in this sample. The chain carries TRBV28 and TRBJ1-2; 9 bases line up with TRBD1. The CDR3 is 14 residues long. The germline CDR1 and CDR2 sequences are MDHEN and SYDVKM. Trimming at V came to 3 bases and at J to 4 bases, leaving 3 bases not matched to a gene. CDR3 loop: CASSLLTGGYGYTF. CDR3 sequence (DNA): TGTGCCAGCAGTTTGTTGACAGGGGGCTATGGCTACACCTTC.

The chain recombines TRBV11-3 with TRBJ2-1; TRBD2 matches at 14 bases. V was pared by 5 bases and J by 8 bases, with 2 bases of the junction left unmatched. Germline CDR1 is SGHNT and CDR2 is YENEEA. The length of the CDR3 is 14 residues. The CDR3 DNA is TGTGCCAGCAGCGAGGGACTAGCGGGAGATGAGCAGTTCTTC. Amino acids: CASSEGLAGDEQFF. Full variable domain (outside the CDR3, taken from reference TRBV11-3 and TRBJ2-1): EAGVVQSPRYKIIEKKQPVAFWCNPISGHNTLYWYLQNLGQGPELLIRYENEEAVDDSQLPKDRFSAERLKGVDSTLKIQPAELGDSAVYLCASSEGLAGDEQFFGPGTRLTVL.

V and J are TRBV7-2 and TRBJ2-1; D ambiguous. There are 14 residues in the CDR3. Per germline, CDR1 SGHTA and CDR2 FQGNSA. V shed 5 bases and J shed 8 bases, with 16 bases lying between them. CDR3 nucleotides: TGTGCCAGCAGCCTCAGCCCGGGTTTTCATGAGCAGTTCTTC. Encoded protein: CASSLSPGFHEQFF.

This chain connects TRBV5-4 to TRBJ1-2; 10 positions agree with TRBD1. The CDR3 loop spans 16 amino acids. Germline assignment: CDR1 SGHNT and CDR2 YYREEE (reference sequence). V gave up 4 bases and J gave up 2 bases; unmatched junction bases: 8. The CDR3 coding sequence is TGTGCCAGCAGCCCACGGGACAGGGGAGGGAACTATGGCTACACCTTC. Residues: CASSPRDRGGNYGYTF.